The source of this T cell receptor (beta chain) is a study of T cells after posttransplantation cyclophosphamide. Study-level results: TRB overlap between skin or GI tissue T cells and blood was limited. Later post-transplant blood repertoires were often dominated by donor CD8+ memory clones.

Germline V CDR1 and CDR2: SGHDN, FVKESK. V was cut by 0 bases and J by 6 bases, with 11 bases left in between. The CDR3 length is 14 residues. Data came from immunoSEQ multiplex PCR; TCRdb stores just in-frame clones and leaves some out. Of roughly 49,000 clones in the sample, around 84% were seen once. With regard to this clone: No antigen is known for it.

The sample was PBMCs. The receptor was isolated from a man younger than 40 with a blood cancer, CMV-positive, and with a related stem cell donor. The chain combines TRBV14 with TRBJ1-2; TRBD1 might be the D (5 bases). CDR3 region: CASSQDLRGNGYTF. In DNA, the CDR3 is TGTGCCAGCAGCCAAGATCTGCGGGGGAATGGCTACACCTTC.